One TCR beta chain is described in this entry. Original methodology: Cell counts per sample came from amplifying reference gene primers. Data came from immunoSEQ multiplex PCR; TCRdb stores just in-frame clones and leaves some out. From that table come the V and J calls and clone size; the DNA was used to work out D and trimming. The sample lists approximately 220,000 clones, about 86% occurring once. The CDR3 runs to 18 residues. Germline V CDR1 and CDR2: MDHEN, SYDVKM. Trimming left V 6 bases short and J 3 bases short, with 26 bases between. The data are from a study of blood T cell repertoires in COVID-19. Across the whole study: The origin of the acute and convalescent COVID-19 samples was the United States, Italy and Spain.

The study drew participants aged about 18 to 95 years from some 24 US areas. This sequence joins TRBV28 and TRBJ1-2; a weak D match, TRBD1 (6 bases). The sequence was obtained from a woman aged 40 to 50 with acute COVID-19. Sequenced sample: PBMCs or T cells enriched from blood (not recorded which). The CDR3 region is CASSHGDIFGRRDYGYTF. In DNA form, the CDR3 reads TGTGCCAGCAGCCACGGGGACATATTCGGGAGGCGAGACTATGGCTACACCTTC.